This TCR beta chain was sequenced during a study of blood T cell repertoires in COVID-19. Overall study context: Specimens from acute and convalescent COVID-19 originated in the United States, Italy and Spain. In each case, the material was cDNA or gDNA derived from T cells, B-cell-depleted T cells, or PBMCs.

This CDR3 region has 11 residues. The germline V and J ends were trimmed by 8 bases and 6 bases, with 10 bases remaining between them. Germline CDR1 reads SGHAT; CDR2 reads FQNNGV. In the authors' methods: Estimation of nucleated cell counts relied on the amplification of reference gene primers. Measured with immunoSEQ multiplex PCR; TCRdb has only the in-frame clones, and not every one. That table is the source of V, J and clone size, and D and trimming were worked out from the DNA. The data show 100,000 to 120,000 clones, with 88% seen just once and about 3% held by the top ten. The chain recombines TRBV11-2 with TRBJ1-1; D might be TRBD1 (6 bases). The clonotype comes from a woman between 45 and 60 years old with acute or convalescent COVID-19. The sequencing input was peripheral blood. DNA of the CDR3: TGTGCCAGCCGGGGGGCTGCTGAAGCTTTCTTT. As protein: CASRGAAEAFF.